This TCR beta chain was recovered during a study of blood T cell repertoires in COVID-19. Study overall: The United States, Italy and Spain supplied acute and convalescent COVID-19 samples.

Generated by immunoSEQ multiplex PCR, the TCRdb table keeps only in-frame clones and is missing some. The repertoire consists of 100,000 to 150,000 clones, with 65% to 85% occurring once and the leading ten covering approximately 2%. The V gene lost 1 base and the J gene lost 3 bases, with 11 bases spanning the gap. Germline V gene sequence: CDR1 MDHEN, CDR2 SYDVKM. This CDR3 spans 15 amino acids. The rearrangement uses TRBV28 and TRBJ2-3, with D possibly matching TRBD1 (6 bases). Sample: peripheral blood. The clonotype was recovered from a man in his 70s with acute or convalescent COVID-19. The CDR3: CASSLSARGTDTQYF. CDR3 bases: TGTGCCAGCAGTTTATCGGCCAGGGGAACAGATACGCAGTATTTT.